Listed here is a single T cell receptor (beta chain). Naive CD8 cells were CD45RO-negative, positively selected for CCR7, excluding terminally differentiated effector memory CD45RA+ cells. The CDR3 spans 14 residues. Trimming took off 1 base at V and 8 bases at J, with 14 bases between the two ends. The germline V gene has CDR1 SEHNR and CDR2 FQNEAQ (reference sequence). The data derive from a study of shared clonotypes between healthy human individuals. Some clones are missing from TCRdb's copy, which holds only in-frame ones; the method was immunoSEQ multiplex PCR. The sample gives about 590,000 clones, around 95% of which show up once; 0.095% to 0.12% is in the top ten.

This sequence originates from a woman aged 25 to 39 in good health. The chain employs TRBV7-9 and TRBJ1-2; D gene ambiguous. Input material: naive CD8+ T cells sorted from blood. Here the CDR3 DNA reads TGTGCCAGCAGCTTAGTAGGCAGGCCTGGAGGCTACACCTTC. This translates into CASSLVGRPGGYTF. Full variable domain (missing parts from reference TRBV7-9 and TRBJ1-2): DTGVSQNPRHKITKRGQNVTFRCDPISEHNRLYWYRQTLGQGPEFLTYFQNEAQLEKSRLLSDRFSAERPKGSFSTLEIQRTEQGDSAMYLCASSLVGRPGGYTFGSGTRLTVV.